These 3 T cell receptor beta chains originate from one sample sequenced in a study of human T cells and chemical hapten exposure (dated by TCRdb to the early 2020s). The sample's time point label, in plain terms: patch test 3, about 24 weeks after DPC sensitization. The treatment or condition label of this sample denotes: therapeutic diphenylcyclopropenone sensitization with weekly scalp DPC. Libraries were built with RACE. The reads were generated on a NextSeq 500. In TCRdb, the public reads were trimmed at Q25 with fastp and aligned with MiXCR, with productive beta chains retained. Records with the same CDR3 protein are collapsed into one entry carrying the most frequent genes and DNA. Counted in this sample were about 120,000 distinct CDR3 sequences; 11% of them appeared once. The biggest ten clones account for around 2.4% of the sample. The sequenced sample was whole blood, obtained in connection with sensitization to the hapten diphenylcyclopropenone (DPC). The receptors originated from a woman in her fifties or sixties with alopecia areata. Some clones in this sample may be carry-over from other donors' samples.

This clonotype showed up just a few times. The chain couples TRBV6-2 or TRBV6-3 to TRBJ2-7; 8 bases map to TRBD1. This CDR3 contains 15 residues. CDR1 and CDR2 from the germline V gene are MNHEY and SVGEGT. The V and J ends lost 5 bases and 0 bases, in that order; junction bases with no gene match: 6. The CDR3 loop reads CASSQGTGSSYEQYF. CDR3 nucleotides: TGTGCCAGCAGTCAAGGGACAGGTAGCTCCTACGAGCAGTACTTC.

This clonotype has more than one count but fewer than ten. The rearrangement uses TRBV18 and TRBJ1-2; possibly TRBD1 for D (6 bases). The CDR3 runs 15 residues. Trimming removed 0 bases at V and 7 bases at J, with 15 bases between. CDR1 KGHSH and CDR2 LQKENI come from the germline V gene. The chain's CDR3 is CASSPPLQGGGGYTF. In DNA, the CDR3 is TGTGCCAGCTCACCACCGCTACAGGGAGGAGGTGGCTACACCTTC.

This clonotype has just a few counts. This chain links TRBV28 with TRBJ2-5, with a weak D call TRBD1 (6 bases). The CDR3 is 14 amino acids. Germline assignment: CDR1 MDHEN and CDR2 SYDVKM. Trimming removed 3 bases at V and 5 bases at J, with 13 bases between. The CDR3 sequence: CASSLDSLLETQYF. As DNA, the CDR3 is TGTGCCAGCAGTTTGGACAGCTTGCTGGAGACCCAGTACTTC.